This T cell receptor beta chain came from a study of identical twins. With template switching, a universal primer site was added, and the cDNA carried unique molecular identifiers. TCRdb re-called the 5' RACE reads through MiXCR, storing one row per CDR3 protein. The data contain 550,000 to 800,000 distinct CDR3 sequences, about 7.1% of them singletons. The germline V gene has CDR1 MDHEN and CDR2 SYDVKM. The CDR3 covers 13 residues. V dropped 5 bases and J dropped 7 bases, with 11 bases sitting between them. Findings of the study overall: Shared out-of-frame alpha sequences (those common to twins) showed excess low generation probability. With abundant cord blood beta clonotypes, insertions were fewer; memory repertoires showed no such pattern.

About this clonotype itself: Its antigen is currently unknown.

The same specimen was also included in a second study, on yellow fever vaccine responses in identical twins. That paper states: On the reported evidence, twins' vaccine T cell responses seemed partly convergent and partly personalized.

The chain employs TRBV28 and TRBJ2-2; maybe TRBD2 (5 bases). The receptor was isolated from a woman aged 18-35 years in good health. The sample consisted of PBMCs. Here the CDR3 DNA reads TGTGCCAGCAGTCCCTTAGCGATCGGGGAGCTGTTTTTT. Its translation is CASSPLAIGELFF.